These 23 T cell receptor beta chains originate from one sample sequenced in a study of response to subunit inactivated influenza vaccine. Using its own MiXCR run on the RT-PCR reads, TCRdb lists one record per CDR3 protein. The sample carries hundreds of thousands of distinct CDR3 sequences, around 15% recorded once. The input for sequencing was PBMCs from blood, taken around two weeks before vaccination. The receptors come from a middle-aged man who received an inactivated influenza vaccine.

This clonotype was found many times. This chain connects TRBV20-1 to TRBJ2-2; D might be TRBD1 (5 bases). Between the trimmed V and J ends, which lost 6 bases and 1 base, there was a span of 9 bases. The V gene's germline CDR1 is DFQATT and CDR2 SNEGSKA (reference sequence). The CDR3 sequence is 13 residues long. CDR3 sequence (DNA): TGCAGTGCCCCCGGACAGAACACCGGGGAGCTGTTTTTT. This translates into CSAPGQNTGELFF.

The CDR3 is CASSLGGGVGTDTQYF. The CDR3 DNA follows: TGTGCCAGCAGTTTAGGCGGAGGGGTGGGCACAGATACGCAGTATTTT. The rearrangement joins TRBV28 to TRBJ2-3; TRBD2 might be the D (6 bases). The CDR3 has 16 amino acids. Germline CDR1 and CDR2: MDHEN and SYDVKM. V gave up 2 bases and J gave up 1 base, with 13 bases separating them.

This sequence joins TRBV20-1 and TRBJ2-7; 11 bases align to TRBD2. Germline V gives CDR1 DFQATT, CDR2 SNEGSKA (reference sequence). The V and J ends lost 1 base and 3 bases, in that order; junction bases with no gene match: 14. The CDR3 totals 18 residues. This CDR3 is CSARGRLAGRVQRYEQYF. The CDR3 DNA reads TGCAGTGCTAGAGGGCGACTAGCGGGGCGAGTTCAGCGCTACGAGCAGTACTTC.

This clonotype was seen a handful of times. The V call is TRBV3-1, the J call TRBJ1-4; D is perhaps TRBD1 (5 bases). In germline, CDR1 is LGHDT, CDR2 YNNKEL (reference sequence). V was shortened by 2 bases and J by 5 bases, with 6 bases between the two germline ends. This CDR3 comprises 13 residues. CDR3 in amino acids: CASSQRQNEKLFF. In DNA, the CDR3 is TGTGCCAGCAGCCAACGACAGAATGAAAAACTGTTTTTT. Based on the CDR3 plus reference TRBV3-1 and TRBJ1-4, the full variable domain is DTAVSQTPKYLVTQMGNDKSIKCEQNLGHDTMYWYKQDSKKFLKIMFSYNNKELIINETVPNRFSPKSPDKAHLNLHINSLELGDSAVYFCASSQRQNEKLFFGSGTQLSVL.

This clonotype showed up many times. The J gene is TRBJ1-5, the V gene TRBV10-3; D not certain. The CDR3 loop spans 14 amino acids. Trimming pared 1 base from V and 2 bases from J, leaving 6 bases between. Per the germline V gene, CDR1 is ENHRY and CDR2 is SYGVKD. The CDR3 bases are TGTGCCATCAGTGAGTGGGGTGGCAATCAGCCCCAGCATTTT. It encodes CAISEWGGNQPQHF.

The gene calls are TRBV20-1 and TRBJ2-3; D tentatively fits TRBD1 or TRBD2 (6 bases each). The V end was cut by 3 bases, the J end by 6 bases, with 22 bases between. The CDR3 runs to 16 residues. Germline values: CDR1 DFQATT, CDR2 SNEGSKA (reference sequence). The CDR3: CSASIIWGAHRDTQYF. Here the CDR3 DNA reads TGCAGTGCTAGTATTATTTGGGGGGCCCATCGGGATACGCAGTATTTT.

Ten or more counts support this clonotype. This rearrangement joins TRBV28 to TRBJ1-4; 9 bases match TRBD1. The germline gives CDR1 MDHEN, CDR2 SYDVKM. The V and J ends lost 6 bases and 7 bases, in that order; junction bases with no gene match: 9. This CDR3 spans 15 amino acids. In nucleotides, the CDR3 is TGTGCCAGCAGAATCGGACAGGGGAGGGGTGAAAAACTGTTTTTT. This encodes CASRIGQGRGEKLFF.

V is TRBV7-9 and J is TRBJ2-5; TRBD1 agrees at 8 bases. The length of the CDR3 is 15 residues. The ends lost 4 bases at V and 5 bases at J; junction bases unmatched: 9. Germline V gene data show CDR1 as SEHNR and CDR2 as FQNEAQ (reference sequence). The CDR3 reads CASSSYRGTDETQYF. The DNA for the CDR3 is TGTGCCAGCAGCTCGTACAGGGGGACGGATGAGACCCAGTACTTC.

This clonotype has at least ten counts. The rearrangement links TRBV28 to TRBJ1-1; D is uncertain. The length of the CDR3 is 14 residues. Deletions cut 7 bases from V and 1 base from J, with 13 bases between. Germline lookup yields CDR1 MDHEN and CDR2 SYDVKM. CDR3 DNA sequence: TGTGCCAGCAAGGCGGTACTGGCGAACACTGAAGCTTTCTTT. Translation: CASKAVLANTEAFF.

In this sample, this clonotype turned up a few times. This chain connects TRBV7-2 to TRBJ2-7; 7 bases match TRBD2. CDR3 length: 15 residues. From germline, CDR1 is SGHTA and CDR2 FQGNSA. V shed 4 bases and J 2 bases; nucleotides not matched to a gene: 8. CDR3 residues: CASSSGHGTTYEQYF. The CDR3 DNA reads TGTGCCAGCAGCTCCGGGCACGGGACTACCTACGAGCAGTACTTC.

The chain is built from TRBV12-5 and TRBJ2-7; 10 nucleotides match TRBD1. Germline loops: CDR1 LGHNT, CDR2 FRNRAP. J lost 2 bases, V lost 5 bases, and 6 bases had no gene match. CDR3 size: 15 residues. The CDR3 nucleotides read TGTGCTAGTGGTCCTCGGACAGGGGGGACCTACGAGCAGTACTTC. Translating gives CASGPRTGGTYEQYF.

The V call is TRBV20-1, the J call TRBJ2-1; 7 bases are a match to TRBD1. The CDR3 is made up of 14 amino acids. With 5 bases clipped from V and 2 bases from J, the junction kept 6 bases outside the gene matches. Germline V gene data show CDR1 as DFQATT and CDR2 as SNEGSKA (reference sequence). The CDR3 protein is CSALGQMTYNEQFF. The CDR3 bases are TGCAGTGCTTTGGGACAGATGACCTACAATGAGCAGTTCTTC.

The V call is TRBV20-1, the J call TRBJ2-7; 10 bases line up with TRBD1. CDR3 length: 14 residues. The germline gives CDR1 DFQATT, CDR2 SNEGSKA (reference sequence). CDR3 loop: CSTGPGTGVYEQYF. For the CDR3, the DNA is TGCAGCACAGGGCCCGGGACAGGGGTTTACGAGCAGTACTTC.

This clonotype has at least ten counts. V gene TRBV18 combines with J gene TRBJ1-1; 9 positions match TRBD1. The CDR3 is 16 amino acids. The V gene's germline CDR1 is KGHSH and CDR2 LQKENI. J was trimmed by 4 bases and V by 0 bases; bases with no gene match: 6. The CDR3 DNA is TGTGCCAGCTCACCACCGATGGGACAGGGAGGCACTGAAGCTTTCTTT. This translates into CASSPPMGQGGTEAFF.

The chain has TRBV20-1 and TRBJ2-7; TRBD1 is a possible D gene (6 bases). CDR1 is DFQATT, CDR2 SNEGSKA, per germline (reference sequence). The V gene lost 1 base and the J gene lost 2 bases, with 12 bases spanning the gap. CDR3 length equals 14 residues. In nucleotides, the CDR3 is TGCAGTGCTAGAGCCGAGGACAGTACCTACGAGCAGTACTTC. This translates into CSARAEDSTYEQYF.

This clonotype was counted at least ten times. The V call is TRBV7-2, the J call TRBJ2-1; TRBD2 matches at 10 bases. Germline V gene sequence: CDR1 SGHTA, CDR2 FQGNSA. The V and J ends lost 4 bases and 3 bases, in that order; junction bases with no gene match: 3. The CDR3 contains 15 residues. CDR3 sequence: CASSSLAGDYNEQFF. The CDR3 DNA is TGTGCCAGCAGCTCGCTAGCGGGGGACTACAATGAGCAGTTCTTC. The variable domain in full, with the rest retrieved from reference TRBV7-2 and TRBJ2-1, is GAGVSQSPSNKVTEKGKDVELRCDPISGHTALYWYRQSLGQGLEFLIYFQGNSAPDKSGLPSDRFSAERTGGSVSTLTIQRTQQEDSAVYLCASSSLAGDYNEQFFGPGTRLTVL.

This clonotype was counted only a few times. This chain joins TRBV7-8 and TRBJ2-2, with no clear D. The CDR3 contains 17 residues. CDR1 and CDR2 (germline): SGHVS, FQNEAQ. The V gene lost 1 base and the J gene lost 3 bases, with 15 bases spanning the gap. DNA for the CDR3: TGTGCCAGCAGCTTAGTGACACGACCAATCCACACCGGGGAGCTGTTTTTT. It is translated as CASSLVTRPIHTGELFF. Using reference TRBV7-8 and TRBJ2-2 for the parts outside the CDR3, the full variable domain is GAGVSQSPRYKVAKRGQDVALRCDPISGHVSLFWYQQALGQGPEFLTYFQNEAQLDKSGLPSDRFFAERPEGSVSTLKIQRTQQEDSAVYLCASSLVTRPIHTGELFFGEGSRLTVL.

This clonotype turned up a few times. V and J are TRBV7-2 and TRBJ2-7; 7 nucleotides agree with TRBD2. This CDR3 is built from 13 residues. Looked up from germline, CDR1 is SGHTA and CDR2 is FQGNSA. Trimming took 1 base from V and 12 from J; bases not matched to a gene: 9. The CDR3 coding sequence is TGTGCCAGCAGCTTAGAGATGGGGGGGGAACCGTACTTC. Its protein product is CASSLEMGGEPYF.

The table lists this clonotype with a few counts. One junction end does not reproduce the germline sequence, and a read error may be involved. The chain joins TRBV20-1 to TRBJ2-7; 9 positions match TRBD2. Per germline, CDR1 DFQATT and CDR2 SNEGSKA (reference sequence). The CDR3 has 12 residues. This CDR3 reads CSARLTPSGTVF. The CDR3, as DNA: TGCAGTGCTAGATTAACCCCTAGCGGGACAGTCTTC.

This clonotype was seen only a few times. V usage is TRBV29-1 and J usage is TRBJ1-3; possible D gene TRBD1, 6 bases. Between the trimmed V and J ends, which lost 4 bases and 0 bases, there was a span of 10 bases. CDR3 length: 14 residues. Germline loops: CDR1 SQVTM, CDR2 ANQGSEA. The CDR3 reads CSVADSGSGNTIYF. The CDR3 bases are TGCAGCGTTGCGGACAGCGGCTCTGGAAACACCATATATTTT.

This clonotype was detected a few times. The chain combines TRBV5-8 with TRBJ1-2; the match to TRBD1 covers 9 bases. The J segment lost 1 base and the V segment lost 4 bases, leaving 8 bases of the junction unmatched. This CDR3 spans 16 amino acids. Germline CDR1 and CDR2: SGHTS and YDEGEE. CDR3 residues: CASSGWGQGVNYGYTF. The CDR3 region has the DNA TGTGCCAGCAGCGGCTGGGGACAGGGAGTTAACTATGGCTACACCTTC.

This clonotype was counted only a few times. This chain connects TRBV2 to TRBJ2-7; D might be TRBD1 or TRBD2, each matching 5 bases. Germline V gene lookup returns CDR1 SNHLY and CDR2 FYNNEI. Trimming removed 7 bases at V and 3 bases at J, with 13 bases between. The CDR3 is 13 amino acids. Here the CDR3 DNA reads TGTGCCAGCACGGGGCAGCCACGCTACGAGCAGTACTTC. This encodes CASTGQPRYEQYF.

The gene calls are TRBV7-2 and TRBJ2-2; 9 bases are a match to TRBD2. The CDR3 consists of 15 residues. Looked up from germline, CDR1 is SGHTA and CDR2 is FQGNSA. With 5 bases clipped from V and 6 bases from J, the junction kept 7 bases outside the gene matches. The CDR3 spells CASSRLIAGAGELFF. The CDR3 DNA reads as TGTGCCAGCAGCCGCCTAATAGCGGGAGCCGGGGAGCTGTTTTTT.